Below are 17 T cell receptor beta chains sequenced from a single sample in a study of blood T cell repertoires in COVID-19. The table came from immunoSEQ multiplex PCR; TCRdb's copy has only in-frame clones and leaves some out. The repertoire consists of 75,000 to 80,000 clones, with around 83% occurring once and the leading ten covering roughly 11%. The sequenced material came from peripheral blood. The source is a man in his sixties with COVID-19, enrolled during active disease.

J is TRBJ1-6 and V is TRBV30; D is perhaps TRBD1 (6 bases). Germline loops: CDR1 GTSNPN, CDR2 SVGIG (reference sequence). The CDR3 loop spans 13 amino acids. Trimming cost V 4 bases and J 7 bases, with 11 bases left between them. In DNA form, the CDR3 reads TGTGCCTGGACCAACAGGGAGAATTCACCCCTCCACTTT. Protein product: CAWTNRENSPLHF.

The chain uses TRBV4-1 and TRBJ2-3; unclear D gene. This CDR3 spans 13 amino acids. Per germline, CDR1 MGHRA and CDR2 YSYEKL. With 4 bases removed from V and 3 bases from J, the gap between germline ends came to 8 bases. DNA of the CDR3: TGCGCCAGCAGCCCTTACGCGACAGATACGCAGTATTTT. This translates into CASSPYATDTQYF.

The chain combines TRBV2 with TRBJ2-3; 9 nucleotides agree with TRBD2. The length of the CDR3 is 16 residues. The germline CDR1 and CDR2 sequences are SNHLY and FYNNEI. The J segment lost 2 bases and the V segment lost 7 bases, leaving 10 bases of the junction unmatched. CDR3 DNA: TGTGCCAGCAAAGACCTAGCGGGGTACGCCACAGATACGCAGTATTTT. Its protein product is CASKDLAGYATDTQYF.

The chain links TRBV9 to TRBJ1-3; 10 bases agree with TRBD1. Germline loops: CDR1 SGDLS, CDR2 YYNGEE. This CDR3 comprises 18 residues. V gave up 4 bases and J gave up 1 base; unmatched junction bases: 11. The CDR3 region is CASSLRRDRGGSGNTIYF. CDR3 coding DNA: TGTGCCAGCAGCCTGAGGAGGGACAGGGGTGGGTCTGGAAACACCATATATTTT.

The CDR3 here is CASSLPGQGTGELFF. The CDR3 coding sequence is TGTGCCAGCAGCTTACCGGGACAGGGAACCGGGGAGCTGTTTTTT. The rearrangement links TRBV5-4 to TRBJ2-2; 9 bases align to TRBD1. CDR3 length: 15 residues. With V trimmed by 2 bases and J by 5 bases, 4 bases remained unmatched. Per germline, CDR1 SGHNT and CDR2 YYREEE (reference sequence).

This clone was picked up a small number of times. The V and J genes are TRBV2 and TRBJ1-5; 7 positions agree with TRBD1. The V segment lost 11 bases and the J segment 5 bases; nucleotides outside the gene matches: 12. Germline CDR1 is SNHLY and CDR2 is FYNNEI. The CDR3 covers 14 residues. CDR3 sequence: CAVRTGAVDQPQHF. The CDR3 bases are TGTGCCGTTCGGACAGGAGCTGTAGATCAGCCCCAGCATTTT.

The rearrangement links TRBV29-1 to TRBJ2-3; TRBD1 matches at 8 bases. Germline CDR1 is SQVTM and CDR2 is ANQGSEA. The CDR3 loop spans 15 amino acids. The CDR3 DNA follows: TGCAGGGCTTTCCCCGGGACAGGAACCACAGATACGCAGTATTTT. It encodes CRAFPGTGTTDTQYF.

This clone turned up a few times. The chain is built from TRBV19 and TRBJ2-1; the match to TRBD2 covers 11 bases. The CDR3 covers 15 residues. The germline V gene has CDR1 LNHDA and CDR2 SQIVND (reference sequence). With V trimmed by 5 bases and J by 6 bases, 6 bases remained unmatched. CDR3 sequence reads: CASSPEGLAVNEQFF. CDR3 DNA: TGTGCCAGTAGTCCTGAGGGACTAGCGGTCAATGAGCAGTTCTTC.

This clone was detected once. The genes are TRBV6-5 and TRBJ1-2, with a possible D match to TRBD1 (5 bases). V lost 0 bases and J lost 2, with 7 bases in between. CDR1 and CDR2 from the germline V gene are MNHEY and SVGAGI. This CDR3 is built from 14 residues. The CDR3 sequence is CASSYSGGNYGYTF. The DNA for the CDR3 is TGTGCCAGCAGTTACTCGGGGGGGAACTATGGCTACACCTTC.

The chain uses TRBV28 and TRBJ1-1; D remains unclear. CDR3 size: 14 residues. V dropped 6 bases and J dropped 1 base, with 12 bases sitting between them. In germline, CDR1 is MDHEN, CDR2 SYDVKM. The CDR3, as DNA: TGTGCCAGCAGCTCCGGCGGGGAGAACACTGAAGCTTTCTTT. Its protein product is CASSSGGENTEAFF.

This chain connects TRBV5-1 to TRBJ2-1, with D tentatively TRBD1 (6 bases). Per the germline V gene, CDR1 is SGHRS and CDR2 is YFSETQ. V lost 6 bases, J lost 5 bases, and 18 bases lay in between. The CDR3 sequence is 15 residues long. The CDR3 DNA is TGCGCCAGCACCTCCCAGGGGCTAAGTCACAATGAGCAGTTCTTC. Its translation is CASTSQGLSHNEQFF. The variable domain in full, completed from reference TRBV5-1 and TRBJ2-1, reads KAGVTQTPRYLIKTRGQQVTLSCSPISGHRSVSWYQQTPGQGLQFLFEYFSETQRNKGNFPGRFSGRQFSNSRSEMNVSTLELGDSALYLCASTSQGLSHNEQFFGPGTRLTVL.

The rearrangement uses TRBV28 and TRBJ1-2; the D gene is possibly TRBD1 (6 bases). The CDR3 consists of 13 residues. Trimming stripped 6 bases from V and 8 bases from J, with 16 bases between. Germline CDR1 MDHEN, CDR2 SYDVKM. Here the CDR3 DNA reads TGTGCCAGCAGAGAAGGGACAATTTCCGGCTACACCTTC. Translating it yields CASREGTISGYTF.

The chain is built from TRBV3-1 (or the pseudogene TRBV3-2) and TRBJ1-5, with unresolved D. Trimming shortened V by 2 bases and J by 8 bases, and 10 bases separated the two germline ends. There are 13 residues in the CDR3. In germline, CDR1 is LGHDT, CDR2 YNNKEL (reference sequence). This CDR3 reads CASSQSPLEPQHF. The DNA of the CDR3 is TGTGCCAGCAGCCAAAGCCCGTTGGAGCCCCAGCATTTT.

V gene TRBV11-3 combines with J gene TRBJ1-1; 7 positions agree with TRBD1. Germline V gene lookup returns CDR1 SGHNT and CDR2 YENEEA. The CDR3 sequence is 12 residues long. With 6 bases clipped from V and 7 bases from J, the junction kept 5 bases outside the gene matches. DNA of the CDR3: TGTGCCAGCAGTGTAGGGGGCAGTGAAGCTTTCTTT. This codes for CASSVGGSEAFF.

The rearrangement uses TRBV6-1 and TRBJ2-1; 10 bases are a match to TRBD2. The V gene's germline CDR1 is MNHNS and CDR2 SASEGT. The CDR3 has 14 amino acids. With 1 base clipped from V and 6 bases from J, the junction kept 0 bases outside the gene matches. The DNA of the CDR3 is TGTGCCAGCAGTGAAGGGACTAGCGGCAATGAGCAGTTCTTC. This codes for CASSEGTSGNEQFF.

The chain uses TRBV11-2 and TRBJ2-3, with a possible D match to TRBD1 (6 bases). CDR3 size: 15 residues. Germline CDR1 is SGHAT and CDR2 is FQNNGV. V lost 5 bases and J lost 2, with 14 bases in between. The CDR3 DNA sequence: TGTGCCAGCAGCGGCTGGCAGGGGTCCACAGATACGCAGTATTTT. Translation gives CASSGWQGSTDTQYF.

This clone was picked up a small number of times. The rearrangement links TRBV3-1 (or the pseudogene TRBV3-2) to TRBJ2-1; 8 nucleotides match TRBD2. Germline CDR1 LGHDT, CDR2 YNNKEL (reference sequence). V lost 3 bases, J lost 9 bases, and 16 bases stayed unmatched. The CDR3 spans 17 residues. The CDR3 reads CASSHLNGRQAGGEQFF. CDR3 DNA: TGTGCCAGCAGCCATTTAAACGGGAGGCAGGCGGGGGGTGAGCAGTTCTTC.